The 8 T cell receptor beta chains given below trace back to one sample, sequenced in a study of shared clonotypes between healthy human individuals. The table came from immunoSEQ multiplex PCR; TCRdb's copy has only in-frame clones and leaves some out. The sample consists of around 700,000 clones, approximately 73% of them appearing once. The sequencing sample was made of memory CD4+ T cells sorted from blood. Noted subset: CD45RA-negative fraction. These receptors were taken from a woman under 40 in good health.

The chain employs TRBV6-5 and TRBJ1-5; D not certain. V lost 0 bases and J lost 4, with 4 bases in between. Germline lookup yields CDR1 MNHEY and CDR2 SVGAGI. This CDR3 has 13 residues. This CDR3 is CASSYSENQPQHF. The CDR3 bases are TGTGCCAGCAGTTACTCGGAGAATCAGCCCCAGCATTTT.

The CDR3 sequence: CSVEDRGYNEQFF. The CDR3 DNA is TGCAGCGTTGAGGACAGGGGATACAATGAGCAGTTCTTC. This chain connects TRBV29-1 to TRBJ2-1, with TRBD1 matching 9 bases. Germline V CDR1 and CDR2: SQVTM, ANQGSEA. V was pared by 3 bases and J by 4 bases, with 1 base of the junction left unmatched. CDR3 length equals 13 residues.

The count of this clone is one. The chain is built from TRBV2 and TRBJ1-5; 7 positions match TRBD1. The CDR3 runs to 15 residues. Germline-derived CDR1 and CDR2 are SNHLY and FYNNEI. V lost 6 bases, J lost 0 bases, and 5 bases stayed unmatched. The CDR3 DNA reads TGTGCCAGCAGGGGGACAGAACTTAGCAATCAGCCCCAGCATTTT. Protein sequence: CASRGTELSNQPQHF.

The rearrangement joins TRBV30 to TRBJ1-5; no clear D. CDR3 length: 15 amino acids. Between the trimmed V and J ends, which lost 3 bases and 3 bases, there was a span of 15 bases. CDR1 is GTSNPN, CDR2 SVGIG, per germline (reference sequence). The CDR3 DNA reads TGTGCCTGGAGCCTCTTAGGTGATTTCAATCAGCCCCAGCATTTT. It encodes CAWSLLGDFNQPQHF.

The CDR3 reads CASSQGGGGGTSSGNTIYF. DNA for the CDR3: TGCGCCAGCAGCCAAGGAGGAGGGGGGGGAACTTCCTCTGGAAACACCATATATTTT. J is TRBJ1-3 and V is TRBV4-1, with D tentatively TRBD1 (6 bases). V was trimmed by 1 base and J by 0 bases, leaving 19 bases between them. The germline CDR1 and CDR2 sequences are MGHRA and YSYEKL. The CDR3 runs to 19 residues.

The V call is TRBV7-2, the J call TRBJ2-5; 11 nucleotides align to TRBD2. With the DNA end fitting TRBJ2-7 better, the J assignment may be wrong. Germline loops: CDR1 SGHTA, CDR2 FQGNSA. This CDR3 contains 15 residues. CDR3 in amino acids: CASSLGTSGRNEQYF. CDR3 bases: TGTGCCAGCAGCTTAGGGACTAGCGGGCGGAACGAGCAGTACTTC.

This clone was picked up a small number of times. This sample also contains other DNA sequences that code for the same CDR3. The chain couples TRBV5-1 to TRBJ2-1; the match to TRBD2 covers 10 bases. The V and J ends lost 5 bases and 3 bases, in that order; junction bases with no gene match: 5. CDR1 and CDR2 from the germline V gene are SGHRS and YFSETQ. This CDR3 is 15 amino acids long. CDR3 coding DNA: TGCGCCAGCAGTCTAGCTAGCGGGAGCTACAATGAGCAGTTCTTC. Protein sequence: CASSLASGSYNEQFF.

The chain has TRBV6-1 and TRBJ1-5, with D hard to call. The CDR3 sequence is 13 residues long. The germline gives CDR1 MNHNS, CDR2 SASEGT. Trimming pared 4 bases from V and 5 bases from J, leaving 9 bases between. In DNA form, the CDR3 reads TGTGCCAGCAGTGGAAGTGGCGATCAGCCCCAGCATTTT. Translated: CASSGSGDQPQHF.